This T cell receptor (beta chain) was observed in a study of T cell repertoires in cytomegalovirus infection (dated by TCRdb to about 2019). Some background on the complete study: Recently identified HLA-C-restricted CMV epitopes, whose presentation resists viral immunomodulation, were targeted by peptide stimulations together with well-studied HLA-B-restricted epitopes. Because public TCR beta signatures pointed to carriage of CMV infection together with the matching HLA type, the HLA type of each donor mattered for the analysis. The paper as a whole reports these results and caveats: The ex vivo response was dominated by HLA-C-restricted CMV-specific TCR beta clonotypes, and the single most frequent clonotype in two of eight donors was supplied by these HLA-C-restricted clonotypes. In both this cohort and an independent roughly 330-donor cohort, the cumulative frequency of public TCR beta family members distinguished carriers of CMV infection plus the relevant HLA type.

TCRdb names Illumina HiSeq 1500 as the instrument used. TCRdb trimmed the raw reads at Q25, called clones with MiXCR and kept productive beta chains. CDR3 protein duplicates are merged, each entry listing the most common genes and DNA. Present in this sample are about 220,000 distinct CDR3 sequences, around two fifths of which were seen just once. The top ten hold approximately 60% of the sample. The treatment or condition label on this specimen signifies: in vitro stimulation with specific CMV peptide epitopes to enrich CMV-specific T cells. A single count supports this clonotype. Its antigen is currently not known. It has no much larger one-base neighbor in the sample; base qualities were not kept. A solitary read yields weak support. From the cysteine up to the phenylalanine, the CDR3 has a length of 15 residues. Of all the DNA, just the CDR3 is kept, 45 bases in frame from base 1. V ends up 6 bases short and J 0 bases short, with an unmatched junction base count of 7. CDR1 and CDR2 (SGHVS, FNYEAQ) derive from the germline V gene.

This sequence originates from a human donor in good health (CMV status not recorded). Some clones in this sample may be carry-over from other donors' samples. This specimen consisted of CD8+ T cells from cultured PBMCs, obtained from culture after CMV antigen stimulation. The sequence is built from TRBV7-6 and TRBJ1-1; TRBD1 lines up with 7 middle nucleotides. The sequenced DNA: TGTGCCAGCAGTTCCCTCAGGGGGATGAACACTGAAGCTTTCTTT. It translates to CASSSLRGMNTEAFF.